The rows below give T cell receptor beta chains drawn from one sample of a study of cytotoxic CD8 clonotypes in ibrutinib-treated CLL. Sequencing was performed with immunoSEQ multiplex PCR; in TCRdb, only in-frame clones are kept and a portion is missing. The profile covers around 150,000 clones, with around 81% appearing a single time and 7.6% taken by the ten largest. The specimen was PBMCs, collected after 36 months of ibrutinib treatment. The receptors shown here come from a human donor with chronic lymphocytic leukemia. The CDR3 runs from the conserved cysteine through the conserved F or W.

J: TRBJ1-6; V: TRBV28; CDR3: CASSLLFQTSSPLHF
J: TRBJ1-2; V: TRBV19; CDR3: CASSTQTAHADGYTF
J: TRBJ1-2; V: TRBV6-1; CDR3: CASKGDLFGYTF
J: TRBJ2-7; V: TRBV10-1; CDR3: CASSPTTSGKDEQYF
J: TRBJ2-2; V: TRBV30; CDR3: CAWSVLPGGELFF
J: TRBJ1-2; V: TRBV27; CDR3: CASSMTPNYGYTF
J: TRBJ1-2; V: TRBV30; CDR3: CAWAPGQGGRYGYTF
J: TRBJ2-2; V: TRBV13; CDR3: CASSPWTSGRHTGELFF
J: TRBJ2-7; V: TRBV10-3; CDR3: CAISERGLADSYEQYF
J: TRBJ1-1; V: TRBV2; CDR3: CASSSQGNTEAFF
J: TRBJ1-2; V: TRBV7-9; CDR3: CASSFGQNYGYTF